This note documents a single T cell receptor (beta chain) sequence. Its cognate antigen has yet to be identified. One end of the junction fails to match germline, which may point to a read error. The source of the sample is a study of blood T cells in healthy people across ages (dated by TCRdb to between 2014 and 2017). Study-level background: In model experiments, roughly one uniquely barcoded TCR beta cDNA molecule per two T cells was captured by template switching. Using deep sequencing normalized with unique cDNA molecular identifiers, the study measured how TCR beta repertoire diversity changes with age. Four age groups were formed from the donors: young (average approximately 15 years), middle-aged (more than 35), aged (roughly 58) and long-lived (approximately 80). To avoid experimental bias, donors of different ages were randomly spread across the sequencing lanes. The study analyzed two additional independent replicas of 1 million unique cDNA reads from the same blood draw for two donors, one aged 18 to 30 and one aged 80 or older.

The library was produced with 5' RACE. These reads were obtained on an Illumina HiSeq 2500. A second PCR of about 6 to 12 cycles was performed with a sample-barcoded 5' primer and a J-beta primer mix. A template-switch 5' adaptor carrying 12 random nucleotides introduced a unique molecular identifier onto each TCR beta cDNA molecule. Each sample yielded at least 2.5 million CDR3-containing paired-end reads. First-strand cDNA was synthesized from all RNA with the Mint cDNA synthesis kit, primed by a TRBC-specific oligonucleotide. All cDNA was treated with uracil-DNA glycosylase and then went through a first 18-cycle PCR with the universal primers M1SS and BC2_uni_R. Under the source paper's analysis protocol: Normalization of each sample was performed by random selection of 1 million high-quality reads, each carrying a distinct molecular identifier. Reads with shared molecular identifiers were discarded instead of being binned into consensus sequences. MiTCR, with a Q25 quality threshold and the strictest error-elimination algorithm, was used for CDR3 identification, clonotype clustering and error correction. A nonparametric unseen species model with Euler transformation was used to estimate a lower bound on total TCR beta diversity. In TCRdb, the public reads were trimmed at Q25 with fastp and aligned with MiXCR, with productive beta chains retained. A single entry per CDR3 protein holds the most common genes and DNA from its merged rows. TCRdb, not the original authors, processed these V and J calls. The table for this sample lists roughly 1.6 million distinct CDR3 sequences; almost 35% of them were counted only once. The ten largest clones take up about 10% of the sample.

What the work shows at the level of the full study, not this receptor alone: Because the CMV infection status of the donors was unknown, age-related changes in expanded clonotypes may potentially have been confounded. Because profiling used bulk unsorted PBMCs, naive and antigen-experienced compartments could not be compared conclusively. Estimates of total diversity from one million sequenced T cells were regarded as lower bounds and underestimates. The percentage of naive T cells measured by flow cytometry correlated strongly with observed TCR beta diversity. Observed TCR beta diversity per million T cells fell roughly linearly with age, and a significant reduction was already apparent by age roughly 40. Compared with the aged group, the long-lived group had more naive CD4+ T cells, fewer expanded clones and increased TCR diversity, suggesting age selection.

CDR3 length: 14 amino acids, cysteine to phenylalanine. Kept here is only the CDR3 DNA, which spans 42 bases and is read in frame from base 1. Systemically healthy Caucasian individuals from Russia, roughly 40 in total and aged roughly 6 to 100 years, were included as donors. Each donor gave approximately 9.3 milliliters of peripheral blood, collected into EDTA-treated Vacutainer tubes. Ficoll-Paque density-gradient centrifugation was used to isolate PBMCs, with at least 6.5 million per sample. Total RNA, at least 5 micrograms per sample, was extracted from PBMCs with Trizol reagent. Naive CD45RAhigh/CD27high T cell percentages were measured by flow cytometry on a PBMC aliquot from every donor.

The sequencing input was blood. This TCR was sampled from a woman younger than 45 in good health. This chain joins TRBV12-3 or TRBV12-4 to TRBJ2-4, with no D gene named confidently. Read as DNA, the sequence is TGTGCCAGCAGTCCCGACACGGGCAAAAACATTCGGTACTTC. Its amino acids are CASSPDTGKNIRYF.